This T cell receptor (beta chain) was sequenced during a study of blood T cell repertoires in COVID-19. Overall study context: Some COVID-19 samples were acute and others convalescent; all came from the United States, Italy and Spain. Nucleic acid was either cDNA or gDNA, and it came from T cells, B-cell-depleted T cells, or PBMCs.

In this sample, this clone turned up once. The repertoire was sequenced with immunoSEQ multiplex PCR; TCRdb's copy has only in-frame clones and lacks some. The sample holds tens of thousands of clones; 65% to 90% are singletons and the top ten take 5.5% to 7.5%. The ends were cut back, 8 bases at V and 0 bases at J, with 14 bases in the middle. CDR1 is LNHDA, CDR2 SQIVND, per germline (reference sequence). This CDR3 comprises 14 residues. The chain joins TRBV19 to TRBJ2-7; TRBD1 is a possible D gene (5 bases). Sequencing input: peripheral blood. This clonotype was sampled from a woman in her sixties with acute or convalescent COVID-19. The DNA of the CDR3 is TGTGCCAGTGGGGCCCGGGCAAGCTCCTACGAGCAGTACTTC. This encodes CASGARASSYEQYF. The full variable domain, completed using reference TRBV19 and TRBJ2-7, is DGGITQSPKYLFRKEGQNVTLSCEQNLNHDAMYWYRQDPGQGLRLIYYSQIVNDFQKGDIAEGYSVSREKKESFPLTVTSAQKNPTAFYLCASGARASSYEQYFGPGTRLTVT.